This is a list of T cell receptor beta chains from one sample in a study of somatic mutations in cytotoxic T cells in rheumatoid arthritis. The repertoire was sequenced with immunoSEQ multiplex PCR; TCRdb's copy has only in-frame clones and lacks some. The table records about 15,000 clones, 72% of them present only once. The sample consisted of CD8+ T cells sorted from blood. These receptors all stem from an adult with rheumatoid arthritis. Both conserved end residues are part of each CDR3. A D gene is named only where the DNA matches it firmly. Clone size, where shown, is once, few, many, or a class for clones that have expanded.

>TRBJ2-7|TRBV7-9|medium-sized|.
CASSSQWSEQYF
TGTGCCAGCAGCTCCCAGTGGAGCGAGCAGTACTTC
>TRBJ1-1|TRBV19|.|.
CASSIGSSGTEAFF
TGTGCCAGTAGTATAGGCAGCTCCGGCACTGAAGCTTTCTTT
>TRBJ2-7|TRBV6-1|.|.
CASRAVQNGWHEQYF
TGTGCCAGCAGGGCGGTACAGAACGGGTGGCACGAGCAGTACTTC
>TRBJ2-1|TRBV28|once|.
CASSLLGEQFF
TGTGCCAGCAGTTTGTTAGGGGAGCAGTTCTTC
>TRBJ1-1|TRBV19|.|TRBD1
CASSAGQGTEAFF
TGTGCCAGTAGTGCAGGACAGGGAACTGAAGCTTTCTTT
>TRBJ1-1|TRBV5-4|.|.
CASSSRDRLGTEAFF
TGTGCCAGCAGCTCCCGCGACAGGCTGGGCACTGAAGCTTTCTTT
>TRBJ2-5|TRBV7-9|.|.
CASSAPRRGEEETQYF
TGTGCCAGCAGCGCCCCCAGGAGGGGCGAAGAAGAGACCCAGTACTTC
>TRBJ1-1|TRBV7-9|once|.
CASSLEVGGYTEAFF
TGTGCCAGCAGCTTAGAGGTTGGGGGGTACACTGAAGCTTTCTTT
>TRBJ1-2|TRBV27|.|TRBD1
CASSLLTGASDGYTF
TGTGCCAGCAGTTTATTAACAGGGGCCTCTGATGGCTACACCTTC
>TRBJ2-1|TRBV19|.|.
CASSIAPGNEQFF
TGTGCCAGTAGTATCGCCCCGGGGAATGAGCAGTTCTTC
>TRBJ2-7|TRBV4-1|few|.
CASSQARDYEQYF
TGCGCCAGCAGCCAAGCTCGGGACTACGAGCAGTACTTC
>TRBJ2-2|TRBV13|.|.
CASSRRNTGELFF
TGTGCCAGCAGCCGTCGCAACACCGGGGAGCTGTTTTTT
>TRBJ1-5|TRBV27|once|.
CASSLSGEAYSNQPQHF
TGTGCCAGCAGTTTATCGGGAGAGGCCTATAGCAATCAGCCCCAGCATTTT
>TRBJ2-1|TRBV29-1|.|TRBD2
CSVAIAGGWSSYNEQFF
TGCAGCGTTGCCATAGCGGGGGGGTGGAGCTCCTACAATGAGCAGTTCTTC
>TRBJ2-4|TRBV14|.|.
CASSHRGLAKNIQYF
TGTGCCAGCAGCCACAGGGGTCTAGCCAAAAACATTCAGTACTTC
>TRBJ1-6|TRBV14|.|.
CASSQAMVYNSPLHF
TGTGCCAGCAGCCAGGCGATGGTTTATAATTCACCCCTCCACTTT
>TRBJ1-2|TRBV29-1|.|.
CSVEDPRGWRGYGYTF
TGCAGCGTTGAAGACCCTCGGGGTTGGAGGGGCTATGGCTACACCTTC
>TRBJ2-3|TRBV29-1|.|TRBD1
CSVLPQGATDTQYF
TGCAGCGTTCTACCACAGGGGGCGACAGATACGCAGTATTTT
>TRBJ2-5|TRBV18|.|.
CASSPTGYQETQYF
TGTGCCAGCTCACCAACCGGGTACCAAGAGACCCAGTACTTC
>TRBJ1-1|TRBV10-1|once|.
CASSESLGNTEAFF
TGCGCCAGCAGTGAGTCGTTGGGAAACACTGAAGCTTTCTTT
>TRBJ2-7|TRBV7-9|.|.
CASSLTSLNEQYF
TGTGCCAGCAGCTTAACTAGCCTGAACGAGCAGTACTTC
>TRBJ2-5|TRBV4-1|.|.
CASSQISSDPLRTQYF
TGCGCCAGCAGCCAGATATCTAGCGACCCCCTCCGGACCCAGTACTTC
>TRBJ1-1|TRBV7-8|.|.
CASSLDLTNTEAFF
TGTGCCAGCAGCTTAGATTTAACGAACACTGAAGCTTTCTTT
>TRBJ1-1|TRBV7-9|.|.
CASSPPYSTEAFF
TGTGCCAGCAGCCCCCCGTATAGCACTGAAGCTTTCTTT
>TRBJ1-1|TRBV5-1|medium-sized|.
CASSPGTAEWRARMNTEAFF
TGCGCCAGCAGCCCCGGGACCGCGGAATGGAGAGCCCGGATGAACACTGAAGCTTTCTTT
>TRBJ1-2|TRBV2|medium-sized|.
CASSDASNYGYTF
TGTGCCAGCAGTGATGCTTCTAACTATGGCTACACCTTC
>TRBJ2-1|TRBV9|.|.
CASSWGGASYNEQFF
TGTGCCAGCAGCTGGGGGGGGGCATCGTACAATGAGCAGTTCTTC
>TRBJ2-7|TRBV5-1|.|TRBD1
CASSWGTEAYEQYF
TGCGCCAGCAGCTGGGGGACAGAGGCCTACGAGCAGTACTTC